One sample yielded the 27 T cell receptor beta chains listed below, sequenced in a study of breast tumors, draining lymph nodes, adjacent tissues. TCRdb ran MiXCR on the multiplex PCR reads and lists one entry per CDR3 protein. The table shows about 180,000 distinct CDR3 sequences, with about 33% occurring only once. Samples came from axillary lymph nodes draining the breast cancer. Material: axillary lymph node tissue. These receptors originate from a female donor with breast cancer. Some clones in this sample may be carry-over from other donors' samples.

This clonotype was counted ten times or more. V and J are TRBV12-3 or TRBV12-4 and TRBJ2-1; 13 bases are shared with TRBD2. CDR3 length equals 15 residues. The ends lost 6 bases at V and 8 bases at J; junction bases unmatched: 7. The CDR3 reads CASRELAGGPDEQFF. For the CDR3, the DNA is TGTGCCAGCAGAGAACTAGCGGGAGGGCCCGATGAGCAGTTCTTC.

Comment on this clonotype: This may arise from a read error, as a much more abundant clone is one base away. V gene TRBV5-4 combines with J gene TRBJ2-3; tentative D call: TRBD2 (6 bases). This CDR3 comprises 14 residues. Germline CDR1 SGHNT, CDR2 YYREEE (reference sequence). The germline V and J ends were trimmed by 1 base and 7 bases, with 13 bases remaining between them. In DNA form, the CDR3 reads TGTGCCAGCAGCTTGCTCGGACTACCCTATACGCAGTATTTT. Its translation is CASSLLGLPYTQYF.

This chain links TRBV6-1 with TRBJ1-5; D uncertain. The CDR3 is 13 residues long. V lost 5 bases to trimming and J lost 5 bases, with 10 bases between them. Looked up from germline, CDR1 is MNHNS and CDR2 is SASEGT. CDR3 residues: CASSHYFDQPQHF. As DNA, the CDR3 is TGTGCCAGCAGTCATTATTTTGATCAGCCCCAGCATTTT.

Points on this clonotype: A read error may explain this, as a much larger clone is one base away. The chain uses TRBV6-5 and TRBJ1-2; TRBD1 matches at 11 bases. CDR3 size: 16 residues. Germline CDR1 MNHEY, CDR2 SVGAGI. V lost 5 bases and J lost 0; bases outside the gene matches: 5. CDR3 loop: CASSTGTGGTNYGYTF. Written as DNA, the CDR3 is TGTGCCAGCAGTACCGGGACAGGGGGAACTAACTATGGCTACACCTTC.

This clonotype showed up many times. The genes are TRBV28 and TRBJ2-7, with a weak D call TRBD1 (6 bases). The V gene lost 5 bases and the J gene lost 3 bases, with 8 bases spanning the gap. CDR1 MDHEN and CDR2 SYDVKM come from the germline V gene. This CDR3 has 12 residues. The CDR3 loop reads CASSTGFYEQYF. In DNA, the CDR3 is TGTGCCAGCAGTACAGGGTTCTACGAGCAGTACTTC. Variable domain in full (rest from reference TRBV28 and TRBJ2-7): DVKVTQSSRYLVKRTGEKVFLECVQDMDHENMFWYRQDPGLGLRLIYFSYDVKMKEKGDIPEGYSVSREKKERFSLILESASTNQTSMYLCASSTGFYEQYFGPGTRLTVT.

Details on this clonotype: The junction differs from germline at one of its ends, possibly a read error. The chain joins TRBV3-1 to TRBJ2-5; D may be TRBD1 (5 bases). CDR1 is LGHDT and CDR2 is YNNKEL in the germline V gene (reference sequence). The CDR3 spans 13 residues. This CDR3 reads CPSSQGDRETQYF. Here the CDR3 DNA reads TGTCCCAGCAGCCAAGGGGATCGAGAGACTCAGTACTTC.

Regarding this clonotype: A much larger clone sits a single nucleotide away, making a read error possible. The chain couples TRBV6-5 to TRBJ2-7; D is possibly TRBD1 (5 bases). The CDR3 has 13 residues. Per the germline V gene, CDR1 is MNHEY and CDR2 is SVGAGI. CDR3 coding DNA: TGTGCCTGCAGTTCCCAGGGCAGGGCCGAGCAGTACTTC. Encoded protein: CACSSQGRAEQYF.

This clonotype came up many times. The genes are TRBV20-1 and TRBJ2-6; the match to TRBD1 covers 7 bases. This CDR3 comprises 16 residues. Losses at the gene ends were 3 bases for V and 2 bases for J; bases not matched to a gene: 7. Germline loops: CDR1 DFQATT, CDR2 SNEGSKA (reference sequence). CDR3 in DNA: TGCAGTGCTAGCAGACAGGGTGCGGCTGGGGCCAACGTCCTGACTTTC. Translated: CSASRQGAAGANVLTF.

On this clonotype itself: With a much larger clone just one base away, this may be a read error. J is TRBJ1-2 and V is TRBV2; 7 bases match TRBD1. The CDR3 is 15 amino acids. Looked up from germline, CDR1 is SNHLY and CDR2 is FYNNEI. The CDR3 protein is CASTRDSLASYGNTF. CDR3 DNA: TGTGCCAGCACCCGGGACAGTTTAGCTAGCTATGGCAACACCTTC.

This clonotype was detected ten times or more. The gene calls are TRBV15 and TRBJ2-7, with 12 bases aligning to TRBD2. Germline CDR1 reads LNHNV; CDR2 reads YYDKDF (reference sequence). The CDR3 is made up of 18 amino acids. With 0 bases clipped from V and 1 base from J, the junction kept 7 bases outside the gene matches. CDR3 residues: CATSRDLRLAGGSYEQYF. The CDR3 DNA reads as TGTGCCACCAGCAGAGATCTCCGCCTAGCGGGAGGGTCCTACGAGCAGTACTTC.

The chain uses TRBV30 and TRBJ1-4, with D unresolved. The length of the CDR3 is 14 residues. Trimming shortened V by 1 base and J by 8 bases, and 14 bases separated the two germline ends. CDR1 and CDR2 (germline): GTSNPN, SVGIG (reference sequence). CDR3 sequence (DNA): TGTGCCTGGAGTGAGGAAGCGGGAGGAGAAAAACTGTTTTTT. Translated: CAWSEEAGGEKLFF.

This clonotype was observed at least ten times. V and J are TRBV7-9 and TRBJ1-6, with D maybe TRBD1 (5 bases). Trimming shortened V by 6 bases and J by 8 bases, and 14 bases separated the two germline ends. The CDR3 covers 14 residues. CDR1 and CDR2 from the germline V gene are SEHNR and FQNEAQ (reference sequence). The CDR3 protein is CASSPGTGDSPLHF. CDR3 coding DNA: TGTGCCAGCAGTCCCGGGACGGGGGATTCACCCCTCCACTTT.

This clonotype was observed many times. This chain connects TRBV7-3 to TRBJ2-7; 7 bases are a match to TRBD1. The CDR3 has 16 residues. The V gene's germline CDR1 is SGHTA and CDR2 FQGTGA. J lost 0 bases, V lost 5 bases, and 10 bases had no gene match. The CDR3 region has the DNA TGTGCCAGCAGCCTCCCCCGGGACAGCACCTCCTACGAGCAGTACTTC. It translates to CASSLPRDSTSYEQYF.

In its sample, this clonotype was seen many times. The genes are TRBV15 and TRBJ1-4; tentatively, D is TRBD1 (6 bases). This CDR3 region has 15 residues. Deletions cut 2 bases from V and 8 bases from J, with 15 bases between. Germline CDR1 reads LNHNV; CDR2 reads YYDKDF (reference sequence). The DNA of the CDR3 is TGTGCCACCAGCAGAAACAGGGCGGCGTCGGAAAAACTGTTTTTT. Protein: CATSRNRAASEKLFF. The full variable domain, completed using reference TRBV15 and TRBJ1-4, is DAMVIQNPRYQVTQFGKPVTLSCSQTLNHNVMYWYQQKSSQAPKLLFHYYDKDFNNEADTPDNFQSRRPNTSFCFLDIRSPGLGDTAMYLCATSRNRAASEKLFFGSGTQLSVL.

Remarks on this clonotype: This CDR3 fails to terminate in the conserved phenylalanine or tryptophan, so it likely reflects a read error. The limits of the CDR3 on the DNA are not certain, so only TCRdb's listed CDR3 is given. This chain links TRBV9 with TRBJ2-1; the DNA was not used to check the table's D call, TRBD1. From germline, CDR1 is SGDLS and CDR2 YYNGEE. The CDR3 adds up to 13 amino acids, both ends counted. CDR3: CASSQGIDNELFS.

CDR3 loop: CASSAYSGGEETQYF. The CDR3 nucleotides are TGTGCCAGCAGCGCCTACAGCGGGGGAGAAGAGACCCAGTACTTC. The chain employs TRBV7-2 and TRBJ2-5; TRBD2 agrees at 8 bases. The junction had 8 bases not matched to a gene; V was cut back by 5 bases and J by 3 bases. The CDR3 contains 15 residues. Germline lookup yields CDR1 SGHTA and CDR2 FQGNSA.

This clonotype was counted ten times or more. The chain joins TRBV5-1 to TRBJ2-1; no reliable D call. CDR1 is SGHRS and CDR2 is YFSETQ in the germline V gene. The CDR3 contains 11 residues. V was trimmed by 4 bases and J by 9 bases, leaving 8 bases between them. The CDR3 sequence is CASSQGSEQFF. CDR3 nucleotides: TGCGCCAGCAGCCAAGGTAGTGAGCAGTTCTTC.

Comments on this clonotype: The junction departs from germline at one end; a sequencing error may be responsible. The genes are TRBV4-1 and TRBJ1-2; a weak D match, TRBD1 (5 bases). Germline V gives CDR1 MGHRA, CDR2 YSYEKL. The CDR3 spans 16 residues. The CDR3: CASSQEGTGGYYGYAF. The CDR3 DNA reads as TGCGCCAGCAGCCAAGAAGGGACCGGGGGATACTATGGCTACGCCTTC.

On this clonotype itself: The conserved phenylalanine or tryptophan is not found at the CDR3 terminus, so this likely reflects a read error. It is unclear where the CDR3 begins or ends on the DNA, so no DNA is shown, and the CDR3 is as TCRdb lists it. The chain has TRBV11-3 and TRBJ2-4; the table's TRBD1 call for D was not verified on the DNA. Germline V gene data show CDR1 as SGHNT and CDR2 as YENEEA. The CDR3 region is 15 residues in length, termini included. CDR3 protein: CASSFSASSQKHSVL.

This clonotype was observed at least ten times. This chain's CDR3 is CASREGQLFFMAGELFF. The CDR3 DNA sequence: TGTGCCAGCAGAGAGGGACAGCTCTTTTTTATGGCCGGGGAGCTGTTTTTT. The J gene is TRBJ2-2, the V gene TRBV6-1; 7 bases match TRBD1. The germline CDR1 and CDR2 sequences are MNHNS and SASEGT. Trimming took 6 bases from V and 6 from J; bases not matched to a gene: 16. The CDR3 is made up of 17 amino acids.

The table lists this clonotype with many counts. The V call is TRBV5-1, the J call TRBJ1-2; D is uncertain. Trimming shortened V by 0 bases and J by 4 bases, and 13 bases separated the two germline ends. The CDR3 is 15 amino acids. CDR1 and CDR2 (germline): SGHRS, YFSETQ. CDR3 residues: CASSLVGAVTYGYTF. The CDR3 nucleotides are TGCGCCAGCAGCTTGGTCGGAGCGGTTACCTATGGCTACACCTTC.

For this clonotype: The germline gene is not matched at one end of the junction; a read error may be the cause. This chain connects TRBV11-1 to TRBJ1-4; TRBD1 is a possible D gene (5 bases). Germline V gene lookup returns CDR1 SGHAT and CDR2 FQDESV (reference sequence). The CDR3 consists of 19 residues. The CDR3 DNA sequence: TGTGCCAGCAGCCCTTCACTTACAATACGTCCTGGGACTAACGAAAAACTGTCTTTT. Its protein is CASSPSLTIRPGTNEKLSF. Drawing the rest from reference TRBV11-1 and TRBJ1-4, the complete variable domain is EAEVAQSPRYKITEKSQAVAFWCDPISGHATLYWYRQILGQGPELLVQFQDESVVDDSQLPKDRFSAERLKGVDSTLKIQPAELGDSAMYLCASSPSLTIRPGTNEKLSFGSGTQLSVL.

In its sample, this clonotype was seen many times. This sequence joins TRBV7-3 and TRBJ2-6, with TRBD2 matching 8 bases. The CDR3 has 16 residues. The germline V gene has CDR1 SGHTA and CDR2 FQGTGA. Germline trimming cut 5 bases from V and 4 bases from J; bases unmatched to any gene: 7. CDR3 sequence reads: CASSPGGAGGANVLTF. The CDR3 nucleotides are TGTGCCAGCAGCCCCGGGGGGGCGGGGGGGGCCAACGTCCTGACTTTC.

This clonotype was seen at least ten times. The chain links TRBV5-1 to TRBJ2-1; 14 bases fit TRBD2. Looked up from germline, CDR1 is SGHRS and CDR2 is YFSETQ. V shed 3 bases, J shed 7 bases, and the junction held 6 bases outside the gene matches. This CDR3 spans 16 amino acids. CDR3 residues: CASSSPGTSGSNEQFF. CDR3 DNA: TGCGCCAGCAGCTCCCCCGGGACTAGCGGGAGTAATGAGCAGTTCTTC.

This chain links TRBV5-1 with TRBJ2-3, with TRBD1 identical over 11 bases. With V trimmed by 4 bases and J by 4 bases, 11 bases remained unmatched. Germline V CDR1 and CDR2: SGHRS, YFSETQ. This CDR3 is built from 17 residues. Here the CDR3 DNA reads TGCGCCAGCAGCCCAAGCGGCCGGACAGGGGGCTCAGATACGCAGTATTTT. Translated, it gives CASSPSGRTGGSDTQYF. Full variable domain (missing parts from reference TRBV5-1 and TRBJ2-3): KAGVTQTPRYLIKTRGQQVTLSCSPISGHRSVSWYQQTPGQGLQFLFEYFSETQRNKGNFPGRFSGRQFSNSRSEMNVSTLELGDSALYLCASSPSGRTGGSDTQYFGPGTRLTVL.

J is TRBJ1-2 and V is TRBV30; D remains ambiguous. Germline CDR1 is GTSNPN and CDR2 is SVGIG (reference sequence). CDR3 length: 13 residues. V lost 3 bases to trimming and J lost 8 bases, with 16 bases between them. The CDR3: CAWRPKGQDGYTF. CDR3 in DNA: TGTGCCTGGAGACCGAAAGGGCAGGACGGCTACACCTTC.

This clonotype was seen at least ten times. This chain links TRBV7-9 with TRBJ2-5, with D hard to call. Per the germline V gene, CDR1 is SEHNR and CDR2 is FQNEAQ (reference sequence). CDR3 length: 14 amino acids. Trimming stripped 1 base from V and 4 bases from J, with 10 bases between. The CDR3 here is CASSLGSARETQYF. Written as DNA, the CDR3 is TGTGCCAGCAGCTTAGGATCGGCCCGAGAGACCCAGTACTTC.